The 16 T cell receptor beta chains below come from one sample, sequenced in a study of T cells in Graves' hyperthyroidism and ophthalmopathy. Amplified TCR beta CDR3 regions derived from RNA transcripts. HTBI primers were the set used in a first-round RT-PCR of the TCR CDR3. Via MiXCR, TCRdb re-called the multiplex PCR reads, giving one row per CDR3 protein. This sample carries 500,000 to 750,000 distinct CDR3 sequences, 15% to 18% of them seen once, and the ten largest clones take around 7.8%. Sequenced input: blood. The source is a woman under 40 with Graves' hyperthyroidism.

This clonotype showed up many times. The genes are TRBV7-2 and TRBJ2-3; 7 bases line up with TRBD2. Looked up from germline, CDR1 is SGHTA and CDR2 is FQGNSA. The trim removed 8 bases at V and 0 bases at J, leaving 8 bases unmatched. This CDR3 is built from 15 residues. CDR3 loop: CASGSTSRSTDTQYF. In DNA form, the CDR3 reads TGTGCCAGCGGTTCGACTAGCCGTAGCACAGATACGCAGTATTTT. Drawing the rest from reference TRBV7-2 and TRBJ2-3, the complete variable domain is GAGVSQSPSNKVTEKGKDVELRCDPISGHTALYWYRQSLGQGLEFLIYFQGNSAPDKSGLPSDRFSAERTGGSVSTLTIQRTQQEDSAVYLCASGSTSRSTDTQYFGPGTRLTVL.

For this clonotype: Since a much larger clone is just one base distant, this may be a read error. CDR3 sequence reads: CASSLGHTGELFF. In nucleotides, the CDR3 is TGTGCCAGCAGCTTAGGCCACACCGGGGAGCTGTTTTTT. This sequence joins TRBV7-2 and TRBJ2-2; D remains ambiguous. V was cut by 1 base and J by 3 bases, with 3 bases left in between. There are 13 residues in the CDR3. CDR1 is SGHTA and CDR2 is FQGNSA in the germline V gene.

This clonotype showed up just a few times. This sequence joins TRBV30 and TRBJ1-3; D is unresolved. Per germline, CDR1 GTSNPN and CDR2 SVGIG (reference sequence). V lost 2 bases to trimming and J lost 0 bases, with 8 bases between them. There are 14 residues in the CDR3. CDR3 sequence: CAWSFLSSGNTIYF. CDR3 nucleotides: TGTGCCTGGAGTTTTCTCTCCTCTGGAAACACCATATATTTT.

The gene calls are TRBV15 and TRBJ1-2; tentatively, D is TRBD1 (6 bases). The CDR3 is made up of 13 amino acids. From germline, CDR1 is LNHNV and CDR2 YYDKDF (reference sequence). Between the trimmed V and J ends, which lost 2 bases and 8 bases, there was a span of 12 bases. The chain's CDR3 is CATSRKDRKGYTF. The CDR3 DNA reads TGTGCCACCAGCAGAAAAGACAGGAAGGGCTACACCTTC.

This clonotype appeared a few times. This sequence joins TRBV19 and TRBJ2-1, with 13 bases aligning to TRBD2. The trim removed 5 bases at V and 9 bases at J, leaving 7 bases unmatched. Germline V CDR1 and CDR2: LNHDA, SQIVND (reference sequence). The CDR3 sequence is 15 residues long. The CDR3 here is CASSFHRTSGGEQFF. In DNA, the CDR3 is TGTGCCAGTAGTTTCCATAGGACTAGCGGGGGTGAGCAGTTCTTC.

This clonotype has only a few counts. V usage is TRBV4-1 and J usage is TRBJ2-2; a possible D gene is TRBD2 (6 bases). Germline loops: CDR1 MGHRA, CDR2 YSYEKL. This CDR3 is 16 amino acids long. Trimming shortened V by 5 bases and J by 7 bases, and 20 bases separated the two germline ends. CDR3 DNA sequence: TGCGCCAGCAGCACACATTTTGGGGGGAGAAACGGGGAGCTGTTTTTT. Its protein product is CASSTHFGGRNGELFF.

This clonotype showed up many times. The V call is TRBV2, the J call TRBJ1-2; TRBD1 matches at 7 bases. The CDR3 runs 17 residues. V shed 0 bases, J shed 6 bases, and the junction held 13 bases outside the gene matches. The germline CDR1 and CDR2 sequences are SNHLY and FYNNEI. DNA for the CDR3: TGTGCCAGCAGTGAAGCCAGACGTCCCAGGGGGAATCATGGCTACACCTTC. It specifies CASSEARRPRGNHGYTF.

V and J are TRBV14 and TRBJ2-1; D remains unclear. The V gene lost 1 base and the J gene lost 0 bases, with 7 bases spanning the gap. The germline CDR1 and CDR2 sequences are SGHDN and FVKESK. The CDR3 is 15 amino acids. CDR3 sequence reads: CASSQGGFSYNEQFF. CDR3 in DNA: TGTGCCAGCAGCCAAGGGGGATTCTCCTACAATGAGCAGTTCTTC.

The table lists this clonotype with many counts. V and J are TRBV3-1 and TRBJ1-1; no definite D call. The CDR3 covers 12 residues. Trimming took off 0 bases at V and 8 bases at J, with 7 bases between the two ends. Germline assignment: CDR1 LGHDT and CDR2 YNNKEL (reference sequence). CDR3 amino acids: CASSQEGREAFF. The DNA for the CDR3 is TGTGCCAGCAGCCAAGAGGGGAGGGAAGCTTTCTTT.

This clonotype was observed a few times. V and J are TRBV4-3 and TRBJ2-5, with D possibly matching TRBD2 (6 bases). The germline V gene encodes CDR1 LGHNA and CDR2 YSLEER. V was clipped by 3 bases and J by 1 base, with 18 bases between them. The CDR3 sequence is 17 residues long. The CDR3 DNA reads as TGCGCCAGCAGCCAGGCCCACAGGAGGGGACTCCAAGAGACCCAGTACTTC. Amino acid sequence: CASSQAHRRGLQETQYF.

This clonotype appeared a few times. V gene TRBV11-1 combines with J gene TRBJ2-3; D is undetermined. Trimming left V 10 bases short and J 0 bases short, with 20 bases between. CDR3 length equals 16 residues. In germline, CDR1 is SGHAT, CDR2 FQDESV (reference sequence). CDR3 region: CATSDLQFGSTDTQYF. The CDR3 coding sequence is TGTGCCACCAGTGATTTGCAATTCGGAAGCACAGATACGCAGTATTTT.

This clonotype was seen many times. This rearrangement joins TRBV7-2 to TRBJ2-1, with 7 bases fitting TRBD1. Germline assignment: CDR1 SGHTA and CDR2 FQGNSA. J lost 3 bases, V lost 5 bases, and 10 bases had no gene match. The CDR3 sequence is 16 residues long. The CDR3 coding sequence is TGTGCCAGCAGCCCTTCGGGACAGAGGATCTACAATGAGCAGTTCTTC. Amino acids: CASSPSGQRIYNEQFF.

This clonotype was counted at least ten times. J is TRBJ2-7 and V is TRBV11-3, with 9 bases identical to TRBD1. CDR3 length: 17 amino acids. Trimming took 6 bases from V and 6 from J; bases not matched to a gene: 18. Germline V gene sequence: CDR1 SGHNT, CDR2 YENEEA. CDR3 sequence (DNA): TGTGCCAGCAGTCGAGGGACAGGGACTACTGGAAGTGGCGAGCAGTACTTC. As protein: CASSRGTGTTGSGEQYF.

This clonotype was detected only a few times. The chain is built from TRBV5-1 and TRBJ1-1; D is perhaps TRBD1 (5 bases). Germline assignment: CDR1 SGHRS and CDR2 YFSETQ. The CDR3 has 14 residues. Between the trimmed V and J ends, which lost 0 bases and 6 bases, there was a span of 12 bases. The DNA of the CDR3 is TGCGCCAGCAGCTTGGCTCCGGGGACCGCTGAAGCTTTCTTT. It yields the protein CASSLAPGTAEAFF. Drawing the rest from reference TRBV5-1 and TRBJ1-1, the complete variable domain is KAGVTQTPRYLIKTRGQQVTLSCSPISGHRSVSWYQQTPGQGLQFLFEYFSETQRNKGNFPGRFSGRQFSNSRSEMNVSTLELGDSALYLCASSLAPGTAEAFFGQGTRLTVV.

This clonotype was detected ten times or more. The chain combines TRBV15 with TRBJ2-1; TRBD1 aligns across 9 bases. CDR1 and CDR2 from the germline V gene are LNHNV and YYDKDF (reference sequence). This CDR3 has 15 residues. J was trimmed by 8 bases and V by 3 bases; bases with no gene match: 8. Here the CDR3 reads CATSSSGTGIDEQFF. CDR3 nucleotide sequence: TGTGCCACCAGCAGTTCCGGGACAGGGATAGATGAGCAGTTCTTC.

This chain uses TRBV20-1 with TRBJ2-3; D is undetermined. The germline gives CDR1 DFQATT, CDR2 SNEGSKA (reference sequence). V was cut by 0 bases and J by 1 base, with 11 bases left in between. The CDR3 runs 15 residues. In nucleotides, the CDR3 is TGCAGTGCTAGAGATAATTACGGCCGCACAGATACGCAGTATTTT. The encoded protein is CSARDNYGRTDTQYF.